This TCR beta chain appears in the sequencing data of a study of CXCR3-negative and CXCR3-positive naive CD8 T cells. Whole-study results and caveats: The majority of assays used fresh PBMCs, and CXCR3 expression partially decreased after cryopreservation. Whereas both naive subsets had comparably high diversity, memory CD8+ cells had much lower diversity. More hydrophobic TRB CDR3s were found in CXCR3-positive naive cells than in CXCR3-negative naive cells.

The V gene's germline CDR1 is SNHLY and CDR2 FYNNEI. The CDR3 totals 16 residues. About this clonotype itself: Antigen: not known.

The authors made the TRB cDNA libraries by 5' RACE using UMI labels. TCRdb re-called the 5' RACE reads; every CDR3 protein appears as one record, without DNA. This sample's clone table lists some 150,000 distinct CDR3 sequences. J is TRBJ2-1 and V is TRBV2; without DNA, the TCRdb call of TRBD2 cannot be checked. This TCR derives from a human donor in good health. Some clones in this sample may be carry-over from other donors' samples. The material sequenced was naive CXCR3+ CD8+ T cells from blood. Subset defined: CD45RO-CCR7+CD27+CD95- naive CD8+ T cells expressing CXCR3 (TNR3+). The CDR3: CASSEALPRSHNEQFF.